A single sample is the source of the 2 T cell receptor beta chains below, sequenced in a study of blood T cell repertoires in COVID-19. Assay used: immunoSEQ multiplex PCR; TCRdb lists only in-frame clones, some missing. The repertoire holds under 250,000 clones, with 80% as singletons. The sample taken for sequencing was peripheral blood. The receptors originated from a human donor in a cohort sampled during active COVID-19.

Here the CDR3 reads CASTTKGVGTGVGGYTF. DNA of the CDR3: TGTGCCAGCACTACCAAAGGGGTTGGGACAGGGGTTGGCGGCTACACCTTC. This sequence joins TRBV27 and TRBJ1-2; 10 bases align to TRBD1. Germline V gene lookup returns CDR1 MNHEY and CDR2 SMNVEV (reference sequence). The CDR3 is made up of 17 amino acids. Germline trimming cut 7 bases from V and 8 bases from J; bases unmatched to any gene: 19.

Only a few counts were recorded for this clone. The CDR3 bases are TGTGCCAGCAGTACAGGGAACTATGGCTACACCTTC. Translating gives CASSTGNYGYTF. The chain links TRBV6-5 to TRBJ1-2, with D perhaps matching TRBD1 (6 bases). This CDR3 comprises 12 residues. Trimming cost V 5 bases and J 2 bases, with 6 bases left between them. The V gene's germline CDR1 is MNHEY and CDR2 SVGAGI.